The 4 T cell receptor beta chains below were found in one sample sequenced in a study of Tregs in tolerant kidney transplant recipients. TCRdb keeps only in-frame clones here, not all; method: immunoSEQ multiplex PCR. The sample lists about 240,000 clones; about 80% were seen once. Sequenced material: CD4+ T cells from blood. Every receptor here comes from a human donor in good health.

The J gene is TRBJ1-2, the V gene TRBV7-2, with unresolved D. V lost 3 bases to trimming and J lost 4 bases, with 18 bases between them. The CDR3 loop spans 16 amino acids. Germline CDR1 SGHTA, CDR2 FQGNSA. CDR3 sequence: CASSLAGKQRAYGYTF. CDR3 DNA: TGTGCCAGCAGCTTGGCCGGGAAACAACGGGCCTATGGCTACACCTTC.

J is TRBJ2-3 and V is TRBV7-9; TRBD2 might be the D (6 bases). V dropped 5 bases and J dropped 0 bases, with 12 bases sitting between them. Germline values: CDR1 SEHNR, CDR2 FQNEAQ (reference sequence). The CDR3 is 15 residues long. CDR3 sequence: CASSPHGGSTDTQYF. The CDR3 DNA follows: TGTGCCAGCAGCCCTCATGGGGGGAGCACAGATACGCAGTATTTT.

The chain couples TRBV19 to TRBJ2-5; TRBD1 or TRBD2 may be the D gene (6 bases each). V was cut by 5 bases and J by 5 bases, with 18 bases left in between. Germline loops: CDR1 LNHDA, CDR2 SQIVND (reference sequence). The CDR3 length is 15 residues. CDR3 in amino acids: CASSGRQAAGETQYF. The CDR3 bases are TGTGCCAGTAGTGGCCGACAGGCCGCGGGGGAGACCCAGTACTTC.

The V gene is TRBV19, the J gene TRBJ2-3; 7 bases agree with TRBD1. CDR1 is LNHDA, CDR2 SQIVND, per germline (reference sequence). CDR3 length: 13 amino acids. V gave up 6 bases and J gave up 6 bases; unmatched junction bases: 6. CDR3 protein: CASSNRGLDTQYF. As DNA, the CDR3 is TGTGCCAGTAGCAACAGGGGTTTGGATACGCAGTATTTT.